This T cell receptor (beta chain) was sequenced during a study of shared clonotypes between healthy human individuals. Memory CD4+ cells were the fraction left after CD45RA+ naive selection. Investigators spread the genomic DNA of each subset evenly over several immunoSEQ plates. The repertoire was sequenced with immunoSEQ multiplex PCR; TCRdb's copy has only in-frame clones and lacks some. The sample consists of more than 2,000,000 clones, 85% to 95% of them appearing once. This CDR3 spans 18 amino acids. With V trimmed by 6 bases and J by 3 bases, 20 bases remained unmatched. Germline CDR1 and CDR2: KGHSH and LQKENI.

This TCR was sampled from a man aged 18 to 29 in good health. Some clones in this sample may be carry-over from other donors' samples. The sample comprised naive CD4+ T cells from PBMCs. Regarding subset: CD45RA+ positively selected. The chain joins TRBV18 to TRBJ2-7, with 7 nucleotides matching TRBD1. Here the CDR3 reads CASSRLMTGYSSDYEQYF. CDR3 coding DNA: TGTGCCAGCTCTCGACTCATGACAGGGTATAGTAGCGACTACGAGCAGTACTTC.